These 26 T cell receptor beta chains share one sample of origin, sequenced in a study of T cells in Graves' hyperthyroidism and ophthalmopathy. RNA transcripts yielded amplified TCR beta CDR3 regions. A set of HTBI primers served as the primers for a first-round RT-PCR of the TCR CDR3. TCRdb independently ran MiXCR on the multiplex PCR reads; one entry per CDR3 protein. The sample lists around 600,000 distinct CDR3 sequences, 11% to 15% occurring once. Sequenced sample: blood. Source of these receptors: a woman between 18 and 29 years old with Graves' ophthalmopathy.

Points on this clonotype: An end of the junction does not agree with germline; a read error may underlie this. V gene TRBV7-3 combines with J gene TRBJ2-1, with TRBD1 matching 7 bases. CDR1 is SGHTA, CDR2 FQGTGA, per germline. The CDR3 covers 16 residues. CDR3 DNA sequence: TGCGCCAGCAGCCAAGATCTCGCGACAGGGTACAATGAGCAGTTCTTC. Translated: CASSQDLATGYNEQFF.

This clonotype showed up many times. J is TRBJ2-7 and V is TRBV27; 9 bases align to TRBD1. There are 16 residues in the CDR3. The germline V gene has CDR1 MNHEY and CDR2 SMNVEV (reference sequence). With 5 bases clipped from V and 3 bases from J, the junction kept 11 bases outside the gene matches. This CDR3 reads CASSKTATGGSYEQYF. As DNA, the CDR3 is TGTGCCAGCAGTAAAACCGCGACAGGGGGAAGCTACGAGCAGTACTTC.

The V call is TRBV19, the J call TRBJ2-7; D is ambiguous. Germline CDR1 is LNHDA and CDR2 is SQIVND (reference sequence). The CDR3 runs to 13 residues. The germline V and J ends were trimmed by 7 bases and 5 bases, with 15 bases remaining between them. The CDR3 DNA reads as TGTGCCAGTAAAGAGCCTAGTTCGCACGAGCAGTACTTC. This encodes CASKEPSSHEQYF. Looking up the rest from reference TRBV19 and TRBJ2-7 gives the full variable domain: DGGITQSPKYLFRKEGQNVTLSCEQNLNHDAMYWYRQDPGQGLRLIYYSQIVNDFQKGDIAEGYSVSREKKESFPLTVTSAQKNPTAFYLCASKEPSSHEQYFGPGTRLTVT.

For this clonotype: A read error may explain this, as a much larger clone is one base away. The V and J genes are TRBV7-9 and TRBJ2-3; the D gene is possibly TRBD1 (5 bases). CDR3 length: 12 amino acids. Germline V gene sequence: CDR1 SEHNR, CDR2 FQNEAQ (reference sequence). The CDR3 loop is CTETATTDTQYF. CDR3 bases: TGTACCGAGACAGCTACCACAGATACGCAGTATTTT. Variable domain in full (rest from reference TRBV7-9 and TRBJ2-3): DTGVSQNPRHKITKRGQNVTFRCDPISEHNRLYWYRQTLGQGPEFLTYFQNEAQLEKSRLLSDRFSAERPKGSFSTLEIQRTEQGDSAMYLCTETATTDTQYFGPGTRLTVL.

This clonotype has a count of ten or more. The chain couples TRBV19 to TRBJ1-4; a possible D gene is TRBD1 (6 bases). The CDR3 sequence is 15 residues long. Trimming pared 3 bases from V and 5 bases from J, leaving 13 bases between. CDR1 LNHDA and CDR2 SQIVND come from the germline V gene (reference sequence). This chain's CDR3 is CASSMGQIRNEKLFF. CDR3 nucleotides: TGTGCCAGTAGTATGGGACAAATAAGGAATGAAAAACTGTTTTTT.

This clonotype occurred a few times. CDR3 sequence reads: CASSYETTGRSYEQYF. Here the CDR3 DNA reads TGTGCCAGCAGTTACGAAACAACGGGGCGATCCTACGAGCAGTACTTC. The gene calls are TRBV6-9 and TRBJ2-7, with D perhaps being TRBD1 or TRBD2 (5 bases each). CDR1 and CDR2 (germline): MNHGY, SVAAGI. Trimming took 3 bases from V and 1 from J, leaving 16 bases between them. This CDR3 is built from 16 residues.

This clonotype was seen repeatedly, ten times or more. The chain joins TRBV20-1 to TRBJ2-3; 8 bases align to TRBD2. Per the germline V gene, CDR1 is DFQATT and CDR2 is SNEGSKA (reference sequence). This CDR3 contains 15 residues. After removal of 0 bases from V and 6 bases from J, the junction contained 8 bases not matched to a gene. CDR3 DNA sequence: TGCAGTGCTAGAGATCTCCAGCGGGAGTTTGATACGCAGTATTTT. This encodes CSARDLQREFDTQYF.

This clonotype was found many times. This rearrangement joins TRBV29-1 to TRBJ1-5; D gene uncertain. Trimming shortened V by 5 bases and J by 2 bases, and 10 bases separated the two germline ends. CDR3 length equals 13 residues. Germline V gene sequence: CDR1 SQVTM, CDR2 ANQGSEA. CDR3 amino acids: CSVQVGGNQPQHF. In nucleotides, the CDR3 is TGCAGCGTTCAGGTTGGGGGCAATCAGCCCCAGCATTTT.

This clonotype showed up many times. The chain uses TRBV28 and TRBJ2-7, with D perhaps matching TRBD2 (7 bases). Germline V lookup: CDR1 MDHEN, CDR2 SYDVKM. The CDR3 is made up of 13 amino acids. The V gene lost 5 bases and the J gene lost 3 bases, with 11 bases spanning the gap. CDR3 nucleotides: TGTGCCAGCAGTCAAGGGGGGGACTACGAGCAGTACTTC. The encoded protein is CASSQGGDYEQYF.

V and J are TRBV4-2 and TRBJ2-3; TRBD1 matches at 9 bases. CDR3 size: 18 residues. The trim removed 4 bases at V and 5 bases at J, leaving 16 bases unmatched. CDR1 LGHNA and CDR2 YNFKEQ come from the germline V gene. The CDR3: CASSPGQGLTGDQDTQYF. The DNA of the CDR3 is TGTGCCAGCAGCCCAGGACAGGGGCTGACGGGGGATCAAGATACGCAGTATTTT.

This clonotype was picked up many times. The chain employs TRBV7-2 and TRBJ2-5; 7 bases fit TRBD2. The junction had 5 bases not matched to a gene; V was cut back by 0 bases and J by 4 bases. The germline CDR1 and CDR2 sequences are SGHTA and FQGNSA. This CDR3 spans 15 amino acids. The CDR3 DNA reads TGTGCCAGCAGCTTAGCGGGAGGGCCGGGAGAGACCCAGTACTTC. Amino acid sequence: CASSLAGGPGETQYF.

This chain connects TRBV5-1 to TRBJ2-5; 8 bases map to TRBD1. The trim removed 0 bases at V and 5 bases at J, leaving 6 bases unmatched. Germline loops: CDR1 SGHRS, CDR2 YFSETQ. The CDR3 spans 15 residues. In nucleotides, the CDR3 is TGCGCCAGCAGCTTGGGGGACAGGATCTTTGAGACCCAGTACTTC. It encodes CASSLGDRIFETQYF.

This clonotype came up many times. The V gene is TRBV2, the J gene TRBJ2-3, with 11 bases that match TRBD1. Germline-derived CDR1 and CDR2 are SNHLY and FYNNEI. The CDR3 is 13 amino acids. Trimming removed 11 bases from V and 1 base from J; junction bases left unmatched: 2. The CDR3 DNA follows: TGTGCCGGGGGACAGGGGGGCACAGATACGCAGTATTTT. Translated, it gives CAGGQGGTDTQYF.

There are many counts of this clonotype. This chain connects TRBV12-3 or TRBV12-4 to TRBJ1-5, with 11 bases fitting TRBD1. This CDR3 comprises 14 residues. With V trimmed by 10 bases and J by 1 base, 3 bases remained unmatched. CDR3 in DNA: TGTGCCATCGGGACAGGGGGAAGCAATCAGCCCCAGCATTTT. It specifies CAIGTGGSNQPQHF.

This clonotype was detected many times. The CDR3 here is CSARVLGHANYGYTF. The CDR3 region has the DNA TGCAGTGCTAGAGTTCTCGGGCACGCTAACTATGGCTACACCTTC. The chain recombines TRBV20-1 with TRBJ1-2; D call uncertain. This CDR3 has 15 amino acids. V lost 1 base and J lost 0, with 12 bases in between. Germline V gene sequence: CDR1 DFQATT, CDR2 SNEGSKA (reference sequence).

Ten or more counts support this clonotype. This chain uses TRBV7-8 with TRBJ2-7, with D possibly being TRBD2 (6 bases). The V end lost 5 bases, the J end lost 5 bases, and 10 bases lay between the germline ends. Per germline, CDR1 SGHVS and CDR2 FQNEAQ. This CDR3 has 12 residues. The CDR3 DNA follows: TGTGCCAGCAGCGCATGGGGGGACGAGCAGTACTTC. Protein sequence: CASSAWGDEQYF.

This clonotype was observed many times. CDR3 nucleotide sequence: TGTGCCAGCAGAACCGGGACTAGGGACAATGAGCAGTTCTTC. Translation gives CASRTGTRDNEQFF. The chain joins TRBV6-1 to TRBJ2-1; 8 positions match TRBD2. The CDR3 contains 14 residues. Germline V gene lookup returns CDR1 MNHNS and CDR2 SASEGT. Losses at the gene ends were 6 bases for V and 5 bases for J; bases not matched to a gene: 6.

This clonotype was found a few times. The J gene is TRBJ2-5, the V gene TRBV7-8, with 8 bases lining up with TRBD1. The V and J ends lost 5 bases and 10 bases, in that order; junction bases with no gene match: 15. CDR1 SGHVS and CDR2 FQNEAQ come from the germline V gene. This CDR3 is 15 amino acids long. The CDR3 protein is CASSQRTGSRENQYF. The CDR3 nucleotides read TGTGCCAGCAGCCAACGGACAGGGTCGCGGGAAAACCAGTACTTC.

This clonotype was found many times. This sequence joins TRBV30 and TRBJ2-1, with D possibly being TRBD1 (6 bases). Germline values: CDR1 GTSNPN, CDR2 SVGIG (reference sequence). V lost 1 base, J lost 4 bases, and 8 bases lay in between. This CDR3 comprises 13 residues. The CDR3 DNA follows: TGTGCCTGGAGTGGACAGGAATACAATGAGCAGTTCTTC. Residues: CAWSGQEYNEQFF.

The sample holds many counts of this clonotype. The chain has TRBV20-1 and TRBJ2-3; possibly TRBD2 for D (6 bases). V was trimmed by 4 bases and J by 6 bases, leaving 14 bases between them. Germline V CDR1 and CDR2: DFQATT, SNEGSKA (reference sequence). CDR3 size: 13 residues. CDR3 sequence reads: CSAMDYRSDTQYF. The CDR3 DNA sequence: TGCAGTGCTATGGACTACCGAAGCGATACGCAGTATTTT.

The CDR3 reads CASSPGGGYSAGANVLTF. The CDR3 DNA is TGTGCCAGCAGCCCCGGGGGAGGGTATAGTGCTGGGGCCAACGTCCTGACTTTC. The chain recombines TRBV7-3 with TRBJ2-6; 7 bases line up with TRBD2. The V gene's germline CDR1 is SGHTA and CDR2 FQGTGA. This CDR3 has 18 residues. The V segment lost 5 bases and the J segment 2 bases; nucleotides outside the gene matches: 12.

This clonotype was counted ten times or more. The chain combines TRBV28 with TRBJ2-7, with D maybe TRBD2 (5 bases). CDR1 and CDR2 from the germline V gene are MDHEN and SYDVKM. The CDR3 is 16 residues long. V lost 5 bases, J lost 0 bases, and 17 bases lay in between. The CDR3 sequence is CASSQSASGSSYEQYF. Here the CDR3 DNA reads TGTGCCAGCAGTCAGTCTGCTAGTGGGAGCTCCTACGAGCAGTACTTC. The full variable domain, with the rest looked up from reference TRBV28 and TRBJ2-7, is DVKVTQSSRYLVKRTGEKVFLECVQDMDHENMFWYRQDPGLGLRLIYFSYDVKMKEKGDIPEGYSVSREKKERFSLILESASTNQTSMYLCASSQSASGSSYEQYFGPGTRLTVT.

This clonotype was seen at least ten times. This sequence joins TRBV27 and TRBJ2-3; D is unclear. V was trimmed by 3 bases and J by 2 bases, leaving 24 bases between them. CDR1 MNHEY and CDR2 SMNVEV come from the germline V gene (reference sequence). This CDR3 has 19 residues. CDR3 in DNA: TGTGCCAGCAGTTTCTACGGACCTGCCCGACAAGCACCCACAGATACGCAGTATTTT. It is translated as CASSFYGPARQAPTDTQYF.

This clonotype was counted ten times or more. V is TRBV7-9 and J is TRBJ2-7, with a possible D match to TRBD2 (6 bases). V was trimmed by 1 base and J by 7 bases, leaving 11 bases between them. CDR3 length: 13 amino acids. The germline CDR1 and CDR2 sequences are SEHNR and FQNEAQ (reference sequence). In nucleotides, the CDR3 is TGTGCCAGCAGCTTAGTAGCGGACGTTGAGCAGTACTTC. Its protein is CASSLVADVEQYF.

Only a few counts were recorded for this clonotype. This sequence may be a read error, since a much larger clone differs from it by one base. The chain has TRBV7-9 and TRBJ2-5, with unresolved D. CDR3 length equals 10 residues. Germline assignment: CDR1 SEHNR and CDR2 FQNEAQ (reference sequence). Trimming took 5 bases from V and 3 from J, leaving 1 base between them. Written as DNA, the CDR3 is TGTGCCAGCAGCAAAGAGACCCAGTACTTC. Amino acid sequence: CASSKETQYF.

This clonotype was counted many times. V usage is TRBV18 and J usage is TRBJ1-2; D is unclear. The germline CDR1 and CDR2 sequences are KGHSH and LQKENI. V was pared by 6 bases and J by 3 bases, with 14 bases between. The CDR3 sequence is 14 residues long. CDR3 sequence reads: CASSRGRKDYGYTF. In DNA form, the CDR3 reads TGTGCCAGCTCCCGAGGAAGAAAGGACTATGGCTACACCTTC. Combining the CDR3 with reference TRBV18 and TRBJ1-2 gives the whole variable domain NAGVMQNPRHLVRRRGQEARLRCSPMKGHSHVYWYRQLPEEGLKFMVYLQKENIIDESGMPKERFSAEFPKEGPSILRIQQVVRGDSAAYFCASSRGRKDYGYTFGSGTRLTVV.